These 12 T cell receptor beta chains were all obtained from the same sample, sequenced in a study of early T cells in non-severe SARS-CoV-2 infection. A single record per CDR3 protein comes from TCRdb applying MiXCR to the 5' RACE reads. Altogether tens of thousands of distinct CDR3 sequences are present, more than 7% being singletons, with the ten largest covering around 15%. Material: whole blood, obtained at baseline. The receptors originated from an adult who was a healthcare worker with PCR-confirmed SARS-CoV-2 infection or an uninfected control (not recorded which).

The sample holds a few counts of this clonotype. This chain uses TRBV15 with TRBJ2-5, with 8 nucleotides matching TRBD2. CDR3 length equals 18 residues. J gave up 5 bases and V 1 base, and 15 bases lay outside the gene matches. The germline V gene has CDR1 LNHNV and CDR2 YYDKDF (reference sequence). The CDR3 DNA follows: TGTGCCACCAGCAGAGGTCGGCTAGCGGGTCCCCTCGGGGAGACCCAGTACTTC. Its translation: CATSRGRLAGPLGETQYF.

The chain has TRBV2 and TRBJ2-1; no firm D call. V lost 5 bases and J lost 9, with 8 bases in between. The CDR3 spans 11 residues. Germline V gene data show CDR1 as SNHLY and CDR2 as FYNNEI. CDR3 in DNA: TGTGCCAGCAGTTACGTATTTGAGCAGTTCTTC. Encoded protein: CASSYVFEQFF. Based on the CDR3 plus reference TRBV2 and TRBJ2-1, the full variable domain is EPEVTQTPSHQVTQMGQEVILRCVPISNHLYFYWYRQILGQKVEFLVSFYNNEISEKSEIFDDQFSVERPDGSNFTLKIRSTKLEDSAMYFCASSYVFEQFFGPGTRLTVL.

This chain uses TRBV4-1 with TRBJ1-2, with 8 bases matching TRBD1. CDR1 and CDR2 from the germline V gene are MGHRA and YSYEKL. Trimming cost V 3 bases and J 3 bases; bases outside gene matches: 6. This CDR3 is built from 15 residues. The CDR3 protein is CASSHPDREDYGYTF. DNA for the CDR3: TGCGCCAGCAGCCATCCGGACAGGGAAGACTATGGCTACACCTTC.

The chain recombines TRBV4-2 with TRBJ1-2; tentatively, D is TRBD1 (5 bases). The CDR3 sequence is 15 residues long. Trimming cost V 4 bases and J 3 bases, with 15 bases left between them. Germline V lookup: CDR1 LGHNA, CDR2 YNFKEQ. The CDR3 sequence is CASSPVTQGHYGYTF. Here the CDR3 DNA reads TGTGCCAGCAGCCCTGTGACCCAGGGTCACTATGGCTACACCTTC.

In this sample, this clonotype turned up many times. In DNA form, the CDR3 reads TGTGCCAGCAGCTTAGTTATGGGGCAAAGTGGCGGGAGGGCCGGAGATACGCAGTATTTT. Amino acid sequence: CASSLVMGQSGGRAGDTQYF. The chain joins TRBV7-2 to TRBJ2-3, with 9 bases matching TRBD2. Trimming removed 1 base from V and 5 bases from J; junction bases left unmatched: 19. The CDR3 sequence is 20 residues long. The germline V gene encodes CDR1 SGHTA and CDR2 FQGNSA.

This clonotype was observed a handful of times. The chain uses TRBV15 and TRBJ1-5; D is unclear. Germline lookup yields CDR1 LNHNV and CDR2 YYDKDF (reference sequence). The CDR3 is made up of 15 amino acids. Trimming took 7 bases from V and 0 from J, leaving 13 bases between them. The CDR3 nucleotides are TGTGCCACCAATGCCGACGCCAATAGCAATCAGCCCCAGCATTTT. Translation gives CATNADANSNQPQHF.

This CDR3 reads CASSSDRVRTEAFF. Written as DNA, the CDR3 is TGTGCCAGCAGTTCCGACAGGGTAAGAACTGAAGCTTTCTTT. The chain uses TRBV6-2 or TRBV6-3 and TRBJ1-1; 7 bases are shared with TRBD1. V shed 4 bases and J 5 bases; nucleotides not matched to a gene: 7. From germline, CDR1 is MNHEY and CDR2 SVGEGT. The CDR3 contains 14 residues.

The table lists this clonotype with a few counts. The J gene is TRBJ2-1, the V gene TRBV30, with D unclear. The ends were cut back, 2 bases at V and 7 bases at J, with 6 bases in the middle. The CDR3 sequence is 11 residues long. Per the germline V gene, CDR1 is GTSNPN and CDR2 is SVGIG (reference sequence). CDR3 in amino acids: CAWSIRNEQFF. DNA of the CDR3: TGTGCCTGGAGTATCAGGAATGAGCAGTTCTTC.

The V gene is TRBV12-3 or TRBV12-4, the J gene TRBJ2-5; D is ambiguous. The CDR3 sequence is 15 residues long. Trimming shortened V by 6 bases and J by 4 bases, and 18 bases separated the two germline ends. The CDR3 reads CASSNPTRGRETQYF. The CDR3 nucleotides read TGTGCCAGCAGCAATCCGACCCGAGGCCGAGAGACCCAGTACTTC.

This clonotype was picked up many times. The rearrangement uses TRBV7-3 and TRBJ2-5; a possible D gene is TRBD2 (5 bases). The germline gives CDR1 SGHTA, CDR2 FQGTGA. There are 15 residues in the CDR3. V lost 1 base and J 2 bases, leaving 11 bases between the germline ends. The CDR3: CASSLRGSAQETQYF. CDR3 sequence (DNA): TGTGCCAGCAGCTTAAGAGGGAGCGCTCAAGAGACCCAGTACTTC.

This clonotype was counted only a few times. J is TRBJ2-2 and V is TRBV7-9; D might be TRBD2 (6 bases). V was trimmed by 2 bases and J by 3 bases, leaving 16 bases between them. Per the germline V gene, CDR1 is SEHNR and CDR2 is FQNEAQ (reference sequence). The CDR3 totals 17 residues. The CDR3 is CASSLPRGLPDTGELFF. CDR3 in DNA: TGTGCCAGCAGCTTACCCCGGGGACTCCCGGACACCGGGGAGCTGTTTTTT.

This clonotype has ten or more counts. The rearrangement joins TRBV13 to TRBJ2-7; 16 bases line up with TRBD2. Germline values: CDR1 PRHDT, CDR2 FYEKMQ (reference sequence). The CDR3 has 18 residues. With V trimmed by 5 bases and J by 7 bases, 14 bases remained unmatched. The CDR3 DNA sequence: TGTGCCAGCAGCCCACCGGGACTAGCGGGAGGGATCTCTAGGGAGCAGTACTTC. Protein sequence: CASSPPGLAGGISREQYF. Complete variable domain (other parts from reference TRBV13 and TRBJ2-7): AAGVIQSPRHLIKEKRETATLKCYPIPRHDTVYWYQQGPGQDPQFLISFYEKMQSDKGSIPDRFSAQQFSDYHSELNMSSLELGDSALYFCASSPPGLAGGISREQYFGPGTRLTVT.